The T cell receptor (beta chain) under discussion was sequenced for a study of graft-versus-host responses after intestinal transplantation. At the level of the study: For approximately three years after anti-thymocyte globulin induction, all recipients took tacrolimus and steroids. Findings and limits, study-wide: GvH clones were found in recipient marrow; some appeared first in ileum or blood.

Libraries were prepared by immunoSEQ multiplex PCR; TCRdb keeps only in-frame clonotypes and omits some of them. The sample includes 35,000 to 45,000 clones, 93% of them seen just once. About this clone itself: Its antigen is currently unknown.

The material sequenced was PBMCs, taken around 730 days after intestinal transplantation. This clonotype was sampled from a human patient who received an intestinal transplant, so some T cells may come from the graft donor.

Here the CDR3 reads CASSRDRGWTDNNEQFF. CDR3 nucleotide sequence: TGTGCCAGCTCCCGGGACAGGGGATGGACCGATAACAATGAGCAGTTCTTC. The V call is TRBV7-9, the J call TRBJ2-1, with 10 nucleotides matching TRBD1. The CDR3 consists of 17 residues. Germline CDR1 is SEHNR and CDR2 is FQNEAQ (reference sequence). With V trimmed by 8 bases and J by 5 bases, 15 bases remained unmatched.